Sequencing of this T cell receptor (beta chain) was carried out in a study of blood T cell repertoires in COVID-19. Study information: The United States, Italy and Spain provided the acute and convalescent COVID-19 samples. T cells, B-cell-depleted T cells, or PBMCs supplied cDNA or gDNA.

In the original workflow: Estimated nucleated cell counts came from reference gene primer amplification. Libraries were prepared by immunoSEQ multiplex PCR; TCRdb keeps only in-frame clonotypes and omits some of them. V, J and clone size reflect that table, while D and trimming were determined from the DNA. The sample includes 190,000 or so clones, roughly 90% of them seen just once. V was clipped by 4 bases and J by 1 base, with 11 bases between them. Germline-derived CDR1 and CDR2 are SGHDT and YYEEEE. The CDR3 sequence is 14 residues long. The source material was peripheral blood. This clonotype was sampled from a woman in her 70s with acute or convalescent COVID-19. This chain connects TRBV5-6 to TRBJ1-1, with a tentative D call TRBD1 (5 bases). The CDR3 DNA reads TGTGCCAGCAGCGTGAACAGGAGGAACACTGAAGCTTTCTTT. Translating gives CASSVNRRNTEAFF.